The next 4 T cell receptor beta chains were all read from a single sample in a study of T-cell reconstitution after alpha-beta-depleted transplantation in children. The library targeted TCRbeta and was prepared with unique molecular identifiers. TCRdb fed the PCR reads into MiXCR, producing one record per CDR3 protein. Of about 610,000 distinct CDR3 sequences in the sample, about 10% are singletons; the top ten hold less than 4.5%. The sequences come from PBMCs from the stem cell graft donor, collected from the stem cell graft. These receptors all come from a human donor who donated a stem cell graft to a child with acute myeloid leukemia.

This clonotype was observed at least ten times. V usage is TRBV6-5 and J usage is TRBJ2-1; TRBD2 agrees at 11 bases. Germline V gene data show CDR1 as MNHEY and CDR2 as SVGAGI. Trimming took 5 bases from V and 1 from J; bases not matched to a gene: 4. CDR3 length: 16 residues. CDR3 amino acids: CASSIGLAGSYNEQFF. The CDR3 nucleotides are TGTGCCAGCAGTATCGGACTAGCGGGTTCCTACAATGAGCAGTTCTTC.

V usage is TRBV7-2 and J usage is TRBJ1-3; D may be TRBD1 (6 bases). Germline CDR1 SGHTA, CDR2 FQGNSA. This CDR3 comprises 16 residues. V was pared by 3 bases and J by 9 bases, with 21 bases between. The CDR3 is CASSFEDRSLRGTIYF. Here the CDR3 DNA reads TGTGCCAGCAGCTTTGAGGACAGATCCCTTCGGGGCACCATATATTTT.

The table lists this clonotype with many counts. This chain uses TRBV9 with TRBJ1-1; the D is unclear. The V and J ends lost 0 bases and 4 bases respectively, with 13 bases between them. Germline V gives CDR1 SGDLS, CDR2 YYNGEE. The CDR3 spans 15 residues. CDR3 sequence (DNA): TGTGCCAGCAGCGTAGAAGAGGGCTGGGGCACTGAAGCTTTCTTT. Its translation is CASSVEEGWGTEAFF. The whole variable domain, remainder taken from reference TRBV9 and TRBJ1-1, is DSGVTQTPKHLITATGQRVTLRCSPRSGDLSVYWYQQSLDQGLQFLIQYYNGEERAKGNILERFSAQQFPDLHSELNLSSLELGDSALYFCASSVEEGWGTEAFFGQGTRLTVV.

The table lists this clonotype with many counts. For the CDR3, the DNA is TGTGCCAGCAGCTTAGGGGGGTCGGGCGAGCAGTACTTC. This translates into CASSLGGSGEQYF. The V gene is TRBV11-2, the J gene TRBJ2-7; the D call may be TRBD1 or TRBD2 (5 bases each). Germline V gene data show CDR1 as SGHAT and CDR2 as FQNNGV. The CDR3 is 13 residues long. V was shortened by 1 base and J by 6 bases, with 10 bases between the two germline ends.